The 25 T cell receptor beta chains presented below share a single source sample, sequenced in a study of T-cell reconstitution after alpha-beta-depleted transplantation in children. TCRbeta library preparation incorporated unique molecular identifiers. MiXCR was run by TCRdb on the PCR reads, yielding one entry per CDR3 protein. The sample has roughly 100,000 distinct CDR3 sequences; approximately 8% are singletons. Material: PBMCs, obtained before TCRalphabeta/CD19-depleted stem cell transplant. Source of these receptors: a boy aged 2 to 10 with acute lymphoblastic leukemia, due to receive a stem cell transplant.

Here the CDR3 reads CSVTTSGQPYGYTF. The DNA of the CDR3 is TGCAGTGTTACCACCTCGGGACAGCCCTATGGCTACACCTTC. The V call is TRBV20-1, the J call TRBJ1-2; 7 bases are shared with TRBD1. Trimming cost V 7 bases and J 4 bases; bases outside gene matches: 12. The CDR3 has 14 residues. Per germline, CDR1 DFQATT and CDR2 SNEGSKA (reference sequence).

This clonotype was seen at least ten times. The rearrangement joins TRBV5-6 to TRBJ2-7; D perhaps matches TRBD1 (6 bases). This CDR3 is 12 amino acids long. Trimming cost V 4 bases and J 6 bases, with 11 bases left between them. The germline V gene encodes CDR1 SGHDT and CDR2 YYEEEE. The CDR3 here is CASSLDSSEQYF. The CDR3 DNA reads as TGTGCCAGCAGCCTGGACAGTTCCGAGCAGTACTTC.

This clonotype came up a few times. V and J are TRBV28 and TRBJ1-2; D is uncertain. The V end was cut by 6 bases, the J end by 3 bases, with 14 bases between. The germline V gene encodes CDR1 MDHEN and CDR2 SYDVKM. The CDR3 totals 14 residues. The CDR3 DNA sequence: TGTGCCAGCAGGCCTGGCGGACGGGACTATGGCTACACCTTC. It encodes CASRPGGRDYGYTF.

The table lists this clonotype with many counts. The V and J genes are TRBV6-2 or TRBV6-3 and TRBJ1-2; tentative D call: TRBD1 (5 bases). Trimming stripped 6 bases from V and 4 bases from J, with 12 bases between. Germline V gene lookup returns CDR1 MNHEY and CDR2 SVGEGT. The CDR3 has 13 residues. As DNA, the CDR3 is TGTGCCAGCAGGCTGGACAATCTCTATGGCTACACCTTC. Translating gives CASRLDNLYGYTF.

The table lists this clonotype with a few counts. The chain recombines TRBV5-6 with TRBJ1-2; D perhaps matches TRBD1 (5 bases). The CDR3 loop spans 13 amino acids. From germline, CDR1 is SGHDT and CDR2 YYEEEE. Trimming took off 7 bases at V and 5 bases at J, with 15 bases between the two ends. CDR3 protein: CASQGGMEYGYTF. The DNA for the CDR3 is TGTGCCAGCCAGGGAGGAATGGAATATGGCTACACCTTC.

Many counts were recorded for this clonotype. The chain has TRBV28 and TRBJ1-4; the match to TRBD1 covers 7 bases. The CDR3 runs to 15 residues. V gave up 3 bases and J gave up 4 bases; unmatched junction bases: 5. Germline V CDR1 and CDR2: MDHEN, SYDVKM. The CDR3 region is CASSFRQGDNEKLFF. The CDR3 DNA reads as TGTGCCAGCAGTTTTCGACAGGGAGATAATGAAAAACTGTTTTTT.

This clonotype was found many times. This sequence joins TRBV2 and TRBJ1-5, with D hard to call. The CDR3 extends over 12 amino acids. With 0 bases removed from V and 9 bases from J, the gap between germline ends came to 6 bases. Germline V gene sequence: CDR1 SNHLY, CDR2 FYNNEI. The CDR3 is CASSEAGLPQHF. Here the CDR3 DNA reads TGTGCCAGCAGTGAAGCCGGATTGCCCCAGCATTTT.

This rearrangement joins TRBV4-3 to TRBJ2-5; maybe TRBD2 (6 bases). Between the trimmed V and J ends, which lost 4 bases and 1 base, there was a span of 16 bases. This CDR3 has 16 amino acids. Looked up from germline, CDR1 is LGHNA and CDR2 is YSLEER. The CDR3, as DNA: TGCGCCAGCAGCCCCTCGACCCCCGGGAGCCAAGAGACCCAGTACTTC. Translated: CASSPSTPGSQETQYF.

This clonotype was seen at least ten times. This chain connects TRBV7-3 to TRBJ2-1, with D unclear. This CDR3 has 14 residues. V lost 6 bases and J 8 bases, leaving 17 bases between the germline ends. Germline assignment: CDR1 SGHTA and CDR2 FQGTGA. DNA of the CDR3: TGTGCCAGCAGTTCCCTGGTGGGGTCGGATGAGCAGTTCTTC. Translating gives CASSSLVGSDEQFF. Based on the CDR3 plus reference TRBV7-3 and TRBJ2-1, the full variable domain is GAGVSQTPSNKVTEKGKYVELRCDPISGHTALYWYRQSLGQGPEFLIYFQGTGAADDSGLPNDRFFAVRPEGSVSTLKIQRTERGDSAVYLCASSSLVGSDEQFFGPGTRLTVL.

This clonotype showed up many times. The CDR3 loop is CASSQTSGRGPNQPQHF. The CDR3 region has the DNA TGTGCCAGCAGCCAGACGTCAGGGAGGGGGCCTAATCAGCCCCAGCATTTT. The chain combines TRBV3-1 with TRBJ1-5; 7 bases line up with TRBD1. V trimming: 3 bases; J trimming: 4 bases; junction bases outside the gene matches: 12. Per the germline V gene, CDR1 is LGHDT and CDR2 is YNNKEL (reference sequence). The CDR3 runs to 17 residues.

The V and J genes are TRBV11-2 and TRBJ1-1; 9 bases align to TRBD1. CDR1 is SGHAT and CDR2 is FQNNGV in the germline V gene. With 2 bases clipped from V and 7 bases from J, the junction kept 5 bases outside the gene matches. CDR3 length equals 14 residues. DNA of the CDR3: TGTGCCAGCAGCTTACTGACAGGGGGGGGTGAAGCTTTCTTT. It yields the protein CASSLLTGGGEAFF.

In its sample, this clonotype was seen many times. The J gene is TRBJ1-3, the V gene TRBV7-9; 7 positions match TRBD1. Per the germline V gene, CDR1 is SEHNR and CDR2 is FQNEAQ (reference sequence). The CDR3 totals 14 residues. V gave up 3 bases and J gave up 2 bases; unmatched junction bases: 1. In nucleotides, the CDR3 is TGTGCCAGCAGCTTCGGGACAGCTGGAAACACCATATATTTT. It yields the protein CASSFGTAGNTIYF.

The CDR3 reads CASSKESYNEQFF. CDR3 bases: TGTGCCAGTAGTAAGGAGTCCTACAATGAGCAGTTCTTC. The V and J genes are TRBV19 and TRBJ2-1, with no clear D. V gave up 4 bases and J gave up 1 base, with 5 bases separating them. This CDR3 has 13 residues. Germline CDR1 reads LNHDA; CDR2 reads SQIVND (reference sequence).

V usage is TRBV4-3 and J usage is TRBJ1-1; a possible D gene is TRBD1 (5 bases). The V gene lost 4 bases and the J gene lost 7 bases, with 7 bases spanning the gap. Per the germline V gene, CDR1 is LGHNA and CDR2 is YSLEER. The CDR3 consists of 11 residues. This chain's CDR3 is CASSLGGEAFF. In DNA form, the CDR3 reads TGCGCCAGCAGCCTCGGGGGTGAAGCTTTCTTT.

CDR3 loop: CSVEDLPTREQYF. The CDR3 nucleotides read TGCAGCGTTGAAGATCTCCCAACTCGCGAGCAGTACTTC. The chain carries TRBV29-1 and TRBJ2-7, with D unclear. Trimming cost V 0 bases and J 6 bases, with 12 bases left between them. The CDR3 has 13 residues. Germline V lookup: CDR1 SQVTM, CDR2 ANQGSEA.

This clonotype has a handful of counts. V is TRBV6-4 and J is TRBJ2-2; weak D call: TRBD2 (8 bases). V lost 0 bases and J lost 4, with 15 bases in between. The CDR3 extends over 17 amino acids. Germline loops: CDR1 MRHNA, CDR2 SNTAGT. This CDR3 is CASSDSREGASTGELFF. The CDR3, as DNA: TGTGCCAGCAGTGACTCTCGGGAGGGGGCGAGCACCGGGGAGCTGTTTTTT.

This clonotype was picked up many times. This sequence joins TRBV7-2 and TRBJ1-1, with TRBD1 identical over 8 bases. This CDR3 contains 15 residues. Germline CDR1 SGHTA, CDR2 FQGNSA. J gave up 1 base and V 6 bases, and 7 bases lay outside the gene matches. CDR3 sequence: CASRPRTGRNTEAFF. The CDR3 DNA sequence: TGTGCCAGCAGACCTAGGACAGGGCGGAACACTGAAGCTTTCTTT.

This clonotype was detected ten times or more. The V call is TRBV5-1, the J call TRBJ1-1; TRBD1 matches 8 bases. After removal of 2 bases from V and 3 bases from J, the junction contained 6 bases not matched to a gene. The length of the CDR3 is 15 residues. Germline values: CDR1 SGHRS, CDR2 YFSETQ. CDR3 sequence reads: CASSFRGLGDTEAFF. CDR3 DNA: TGCGCCAGCAGCTTCAGGGGGCTTGGGGACACTGAAGCTTTCTTT.

This clonotype was seen many times. The chain links TRBV7-9 to TRBJ1-4, with 9 bases that match TRBD1. V gave up 5 bases and J gave up 8 bases; unmatched junction bases: 3. The germline V gene encodes CDR1 SEHNR and CDR2 FQNEAQ (reference sequence). The CDR3 runs to 13 residues. CDR3 region: CASSGQGIEKLFF. The CDR3 DNA sequence: TGTGCCAGCAGCGGACAGGGGATCGAAAAACTGTTTTTT.

This clonotype was observed many times. The chain has TRBV5-1 and TRBJ1-4; no clear D. V was trimmed by 5 bases and J by 5 bases, leaving 7 bases between them. CDR3 length: 12 residues. Germline assignment: CDR1 SGHRS and CDR2 YFSETQ. The CDR3 DNA reads TGCGCCAGCAGGTCCGGCAATGAAAAACTGTTTTTT. This translates into CASRSGNEKLFF.

This clonotype was seen only a few times. V gene TRBV12-3 or TRBV12-4 combines with J gene TRBJ2-1; TRBD2 might be the D (7 bases). The V gene lost 3 bases and the J gene lost 7 bases, with 13 bases spanning the gap. This CDR3 is 14 amino acids long. The CDR3: CASSFRGARNEQFF. The CDR3 bases are TGTGCCAGCAGTTTCCGGGGGGCGAGGAATGAGCAGTTCTTC.

The chain joins TRBV23-1 to TRBJ2-1, with 8 bases lining up with TRBD1. TRBV23-1 is filed as an ORF, its function uncertain. The CDR3 loop spans 15 amino acids. V was clipped by 6 bases and J by 5 bases; unmatched bases: 9. The CDR3 loop is CASRASDRAHNEQFF. As DNA, the CDR3 is TGCGCCAGCAGGGCCTCGGACAGGGCCCACAATGAGCAGTTCTTC.

The V call is TRBV5-5, the J call TRBJ1-2; D ambiguous. The germline gives CDR1 SGHKS, CDR2 YYEKEE (reference sequence). V was cut by 4 bases and J by 4 bases, with 8 bases left in between. The CDR3 has 12 residues. The chain's CDR3 is CASSAEIYGYTF. CDR3 nucleotides: TGTGCCAGCAGCGCAGAGATCTATGGCTACACCTTC. Combining the CDR3 with reference TRBV5-5 and TRBJ1-2 gives the whole variable domain DAGVTQSPTHLIKTRGQQVTLRCSPISGHKSVSWYQQVLGQGPQFIFQYYEKEERGRGNFPDRFSARQFPNYSSELNVNALLLGDSALYLCASSAEIYGYTFGSGTRLTVV.

This clonotype occurred many times. The V and J genes are TRBV11-2 and TRBJ2-5; D gene unclear. The CDR3 is made up of 14 amino acids. Trimming removed 3 bases from V and 5 bases from J, with 13 bases in between. Germline values: CDR1 SGHAT, CDR2 FQNNGV. The CDR3 is CASSFPSPGETQYF. The DNA of the CDR3 is TGTGCCAGCAGCTTCCCTTCTCCCGGGGAGACCCAGTACTTC.

This clonotype was found many times. This rearrangement joins TRBV13 to TRBJ2-1; D possibly corresponds to TRBD2 (5 bases). In germline, CDR1 is PRHDT, CDR2 FYEKMQ (reference sequence). Trimming pared 5 bases from V and 0 bases from J, leaving 14 bases between. The CDR3 has 16 amino acids. CDR3: CASSPLGGTSYNEQFF. CDR3 nucleotides: TGTGCCAGCAGCCCCCTAGGAGGTACCTCCTACAATGAGCAGTTCTTC.